These T cell receptor beta chains were read from a single sample in a study of early T cells in non-severe SARS-CoV-2 infection. MiXCR, run by TCRdb on the 5' RACE reads, gives a single entry per CDR3 protein. The sample includes approximately 50,000 distinct CDR3 sequences, approximately 7.6% seen only once; the top ten take around 4%. What was sequenced was whole blood. These receptors all come from an adult who was a healthcare worker with PCR-confirmed SARS-CoV-2 infection or an uninfected control (not recorded which). Both conserved end residues are part of each CDR3. The D gene is left open where the match is weak. Only part of the rows carry a size: once, few, many, or a class if the clone is expanded.

>NA|TRBV2|TRBJ1-6|NA
TGTGCCAGCAGCAGGATCTATAATTCACCCCTCCACTTT
CASSRIYNSPLHF
>NA|TRBV4-1|TRBJ2-3|few
TGCGCCAGCAGCCTCCAGGGGATCAGCACAGATACGCAGTATTTT
CASSLQGISTDTQYF
>TRBD2|TRBV19|TRBJ2-1|NA
TGTGCCAGTAGTATCGAGCGGGGCCTTATCGGTGAGCAGTTCTTC
CASSIERGLIGEQFF
>TRBD1|TRBV11-2|TRBJ1-6|NA
TGTGCCAGCAGCTTAGAACGGACAGGGGTTTCACCCCTCCACTTT
CASSLERTGVSPLHF
>NA|TRBV20-1|TRBJ2-3|few
TGCAGTGGAAGCCCAGGAGGCACAGATACGCAGTATTTT
CSGSPGGTDTQYF
>TRBD2|TRBV6-4|TRBJ2-2|many
TGTGCCAGCAGTGTAGCGGGAGACACCGGGGAGCTGTTTTTT
CASSVAGDTGELFF
>TRBD2|TRBV11-2|TRBJ2-1|few
TGTGCCAGCAGCTTAGTCGGGGGGGCCGCCCGGAATGAGCAGTTCTTC
CASSLVGGAARNEQFF
>NA|TRBV29-1|TRBJ1-1|few
TGCAGCGTTGGCAGGGGATGGGGTATGAACACTGAAGCTTTCTTT
CSVGRGWGMNTEAFF
>NA|TRBV3-1|TRBJ1-2|NA
TGTGCCAGCAGCCAAGATCCTCACCGAGTTTATGGCTACACCTTC
CASSQDPHRVYGYTF
>TRBD2|TRBV7-9|TRBJ2-1|many
TGTGCCAGCAGCTTGCTAGAAGGACTAGCGGCGTTCTCGCGAAGCTCCTACAATGAGCAGTTCTTC
CASSLLEGLAAFSRSSYNEQFF
>NA|TRBV20-1|TRBJ2-5|many
TGCAGTGCTAGAGACGAGGGTTTACAAGAGACCCAGTACTTC
CSARDEGLQETQYF
>NA|TRBV28|TRBJ2-3|many
TGTGCCAGCAGCCCCCCCAGGGCCCACACAGATACGCAGTATTTT
CASSPPRAHTDTQYF
>NA|TRBV11-2|TRBJ2-1|NA
TGTGCCAGCAGCTTAATGCAGGGACGAGACAATGAGCAGTTCTTC
CASSLMQGRDNEQFF
>TRBD1|TRBV11-2|TRBJ1-2|NA
TGTGCCAGCAGCACGGGACAGTCTAGGAGCTATGGCTACACCTTC
CASSTGQSRSYGYTF
>TRBD2|TRBV5-1|TRBJ2-1|NA
TGCGCCAGCAGCTTAGCGCGGGGGATTTACAATGAGCAGTTCTTC
CASSLARGIYNEQFF
>NA|TRBV5-1|TRBJ2-7|few
TGCGCCAGCAGCTGGGACCCCTTCTCCTACGAGCAGTACTTC
CASSWDPFSYEQYF
>NA|TRBV30|TRBJ1-1|few
TGTGCCTGGAGTGTTATGGCCAGGGGAAACACTGAAGCTTTCTTT
CAWSVMARGNTEAFF
>NA|TRBV28|TRBJ2-5|NA
TGTGCCAGCAGTTTACTAGCCGTAAGCGAGACCCAGTACTTC
CASSLLAVSETQYF
>NA|TRBV9|TRBJ1-5|NA
TGTGCCAGCAGCGTAGAGACAGCGGGAGGCAATCAGCCCCAGCATTTT
CASSVETAGGNQPQHF
>TRBD2|TRBV28|TRBJ2-3|NA
TGTGCCAGCAGTTTGTCGCTAGCGGGAGTTCGTGATACGCAGTATTTT
CASSLSLAGVRDTQYF
>NA|TRBV29-1|TRBJ1-1|once
TGCAGCGTCGACAGAGCGAACACTGAAGCTTTCTTT
CSVDRANTEAFF
>NA|TRBV7-6|TRBJ1-6|NA
TGTGCCAGCAGCTTAGATGGCAGCTCCTATAATTCACCCCTCCACTTT
CASSLDGSSYNSPLHF
>NA|TRBV7-4|TRBJ2-1|many
TGTGCCAGCAAGGGGAAGTATGAGCAGTTCTTC
CASKGKYEQFF
>NA|TRBV3-1|TRBJ2-1|NA
TGTGCCAGCAGCCAAGAGTTCCGGGGTCGGAATGAGCAGTTCTTC
CASSQEFRGRNEQFF
>TRBD1|TRBV12-5|TRBJ2-7|NA
TGTGCTAGTGGTTTCGGGACAGCAGGAGAGCAGTACTTC
CASGFGTAGEQYF
>NA|TRBV2|TRBJ2-4|many
TGTGCCAGCATCGCCCGGAACATTCAGTACTTC
CASIARNIQYF